This T cell receptor (beta chain) is from a study of T cell therapy after organ transplantation (dated by TCRdb to about 2019). With regard to the full study: The therapy products consisted of autologous CMV-specific T cells grown in vitro for around 15 days using a peptide pool of 30 HLA class I and II CMV epitopes. Each patient got up to 6 T cell doses, given every 2 weeks, and was then monitored for approximately 31 weeks after finishing therapy. Of the 10 or so patients, eight were classified as clinical responders and two were classified as nonresponders. This study was a follow-up analysis of the TRBV repertoire from an open-label phase I trial that tested autologous CMV-specific adoptive T cell therapy in people who had received solid-organ transplants. Only about 75% of the 10 patients had long-term post-therapy samples available. Peripheral blood samples for the pretherapy time point were taken before T cell therapy began. The median number of CMV-specific T cells given to patients was 1.92 x 10^8, delivered over 2 to 6 intravenous infusions. Points the paper makes about the study in general: Both transferred clonotypes and endogenous clonotypes not detected in the therapy products appeared to be included in post-therapy reconstitution. Few detected expansions in nonresponders may reflect reduced sample coverage from poor CD8+ T cell yield. Before therapy, nonresponders had marked clonal expansions, and after therapy the repertoires of nonresponders changed only minimally. Because the cohort was small, confounders such as concurrent antirejection and antiviral medications could not be assessed. Fold change in CD8 clonality after therapy inversely correlated with pretherapy clonality, suggesting less biased repertoires were more receptive to remodeling.

The immunoSEQ two-step, bias-controlled multiplex PCR assay was used to amplify TRB CDR3 regions from genomic DNA. Sequencing of CDR3 libraries was carried out on an Illumina NextSeq 500. The source study handled its data this way. The immunoSEQ Analyzer platform was used for the initial alignment and bioinformatics, which included bias normalization against synthetic CDR3 analogs. V, D and J genes were annotated according to IMGT database definitions. VDJtools version 1.1.10 and the R package tcR version 2.2.1.11 were used with default settings for further TRBV analyses. GLIPH analysis was performed with version 1.0 using default settings. In CDR3 sequences with at least 5 reads, significant changes in clonotype frequency were tested by a 2-sided binomial test with Benjamini-Hochberg correction (alpha = 0.01). TCRdb carries this immuneACCESS record with in-frame sequences only. Its versions omit some clonotypes, under half of them owing to an unresolved V gene in the studies checked, with the rest unexplained. V and J calls and clone size come straight from that table; D and trimming were deduced from the DNA. The sample includes 40,000 to 60,000 clones, with about 94% observed a single time. The biggest ten clones account for about 3.1% of the sample.

In light of the paper, this sample's time point label describes: before start of T cell therapy. Solid-organ transplant recipients with drug-resistant/recurrent cytomegalovirus were included as patients. Ten of the trial participants were picked for repertoire analysis depending on whether post-therapy peripheral blood mononuclear cells were available. Viable CD3+CD8+CD4- lymphocytes were isolated from PBMCs by sorting on a BD FACSAria III. The Qiagen DNeasy Kit was used to extract genomic DNA from sorted cells. For this clone: Its antigen is unknown. No much larger clone is present one base from it, and per-base qualities are unavailable.

V is reduced by 6 bases and J by 3 bases, leaving a spacing of 19 bases between them. The CDR1 and CDR2 encoded by the germline V gene are ENHRY and SYGVKD. The CDR3 contains 16 residues, cysteine and phenylalanine counted. This entry keeps only the CDR3 DNA: 48 bases, framed from base 1. The source of this sequence is a human patient who had received a solid organ transplant and had CMV disease. The sequencing here drew on CD8+ T cells from blood, taken before autologous CMV-specific T cell therapy. The chain employs TRBV10-3 and TRBJ2-3; perhaps TRBD2 is the D gene, with 5 bases matching. The CDR3 is CAISPEKLEITDTQYF. The DNA sequence is given as TGTGCCATCAGCCCAGAGAAACTAGAGATAACAGATACGCAGTATTTT.